Shown below are 12 T cell receptor beta chains from a single sample sequenced in a study of T cells in Graves' hyperthyroidism and ophthalmopathy. Authors of the study amplified TCR beta CDR3 regions from RNA transcripts. TCR CDR3 underwent first-round RT-PCR with the HTBI primer set. From the multiplex PCR reads, TCRdb called clonotypes with MiXCR, one entry per CDR3 protein. The table has over 500,000 distinct CDR3 sequences, about 16% seen once. Sequenced input: blood. The receptors were gathered from a woman between 25 and 40 years old with Graves' ophthalmopathy.

This clonotype was detected many times. This sequence joins TRBV5-1 and TRBJ2-1; D might be TRBD2 (5 bases). Trimming left V 0 bases short and J 2 bases short, with 9 bases between. Germline values: CDR1 SGHRS, CDR2 YFSETQ. The CDR3 length is 15 residues. CDR3 sequence: CASSLEGSAYNEQFF. The CDR3, as DNA: TGCGCCAGCAGCTTGGAAGGGAGCGCCTACAATGAGCAGTTCTTC.

Details on this clonotype: A much larger clone lies one base from this, so it may be a read error. The chain combines TRBV28 with TRBJ1-2, with D perhaps TRBD1 (5 bases). Looked up from germline, CDR1 is MDHEN and CDR2 is SYDVKM. The V gene lost 8 bases and the J gene lost 2 bases, with 9 bases spanning the gap. CDR3 length: 12 amino acids. CDR3 protein: CASARANYGYTF. The CDR3 DNA sequence: TGTGCCAGCGCCAGGGCGAACTATGGCTACACCTTC.

This chain links TRBV5-1 with TRBJ1-5; D ambiguous. This CDR3 is 15 amino acids long. Germline V gives CDR1 SGHRS, CDR2 YFSETQ. V was trimmed by 0 bases and J by 2 bases, leaving 9 bases between them. The chain's CDR3 is CASSLDGYGNQPQHF. The CDR3 DNA is TGCGCCAGCAGCTTGGACGGATATGGCAATCAGCCCCAGCATTTT.

As to this clonotype: A much larger clone sits a single nucleotide away, making a read error possible. The chain combines TRBV18 with TRBJ1-2, with a weak D call TRBD1 (6 bases). V lost 0 bases to trimming and J lost 0 bases, with 11 bases between them. CDR1 is KGHSH, CDR2 LQKENI, per germline. The CDR3 covers 16 residues. The CDR3 nucleotides read TGTGCCAGCTCACCACCGAGACAGGCTTCTAACTATGGCTACACCTTC. This translates into CASSPPRQASNYGYTF.

This clonotype has a count of ten or more. The V gene is TRBV12-3 or TRBV12-4, the J gene TRBJ2-3; 9 nucleotides match TRBD2. J was trimmed by 0 bases and V by 10 bases; bases with no gene match: 5. CDR3 length: 14 amino acids. The CDR3 loop reads CATGLAGSTDTQYF. The DNA of the CDR3 is TGTGCCACCGGTCTAGCGGGAAGCACAGATACGCAGTATTTT.

This clonotype was seen repeatedly, ten times or more. The chain has TRBV13 and TRBJ2-3; no clear D. CDR1 is PRHDT, CDR2 FYEKMQ, per germline (reference sequence). The CDR3 length is 13 residues. Trimming removed 1 base from V and 8 bases from J, with 10 bases in between. In DNA, the CDR3 is TGTGCCAGCAGCTTAGCTGGGCTCGGTACGCAGTATTTT. It translates to CASSLAGLGTQYF.

At least ten counts were recorded for this clonotype. The rearrangement uses TRBV27 and TRBJ2-1; TRBD2 is a possible D gene (6 bases). The CDR3 totals 14 residues. V lost 10 bases to trimming and J lost 6 bases, with 19 bases between them. The V gene's germline CDR1 is MNHEY and CDR2 SMNVEV (reference sequence). The CDR3 region has the DNA TGTGCCACGGGACGGGGAGGTTGGGGCAATGAGCAGTTCTTC. Amino acid sequence: CATGRGGWGNEQFF.

This clonotype was counted ten times or more. The chain combines TRBV2 with TRBJ2-1; D is possibly TRBD1 (5 bases). The CDR3 sequence is 14 residues long. CDR1 and CDR2 (germline): SNHLY, FYNNEI. V lost 4 bases and J 5 bases, leaving 12 bases between the germline ends. The CDR3 reads CASSVSRANNEQFF. CDR3 sequence (DNA): TGTGCCAGCAGTGTATCCAGGGCGAACAATGAGCAGTTCTTC.

V and J are TRBV28 and TRBJ1-5; D not certain. V lost 2 bases, J lost 2 bases, and 7 bases lay in between. The germline V gene has CDR1 MDHEN and CDR2 SYDVKM. The CDR3 has 14 amino acids. The CDR3 DNA is TGTGCCAGCAGTTTAATGACGGGCAATCAGCCCCAGCATTTT. Translated: CASSLMTGNQPQHF.

The table lists this clonotype with a few counts. V is TRBV5-1 and J is TRBJ2-3, with D maybe TRBD2 (6 bases). The CDR3 is 15 amino acids. CDR1 and CDR2 (germline): SGHRS, YFSETQ. The V gene lost 0 bases and the J gene lost 5 bases, with 13 bases spanning the gap. The DNA for the CDR3 is TGCGCCAGCAGCTTGGGCTCACGTAGCGGAGATACGCAGTATTTT. Translating it yields CASSLGSRSGDTQYF.

As for this clonotype: This sequence may be a read error, since a much larger clone differs from it by one base. The chain has TRBV7-9 and TRBJ2-1; 11 positions agree with TRBD2. The germline gives CDR1 SEHNR, CDR2 FQNEAQ (reference sequence). The CDR3 totals 16 residues. CDR3 nucleotides: TGTGCCAGCAGCCCCCGACTAGCGGGACTCGACAATGAGCAGCTCTTC. It translates to CASSPRLAGLDNEQLF.

There are many counts of this clonotype. The chain uses TRBV13 and TRBJ2-7, with D hard to call. Per the germline V gene, CDR1 is PRHDT and CDR2 is FYEKMQ (reference sequence). The CDR3 is 12 amino acids. Trimming stripped 7 bases from V and 6 bases from J, with 13 bases between. The CDR3 is CASTSNLGEQYF. In DNA, the CDR3 is TGTGCCAGCACTTCAAACTTGGGCGAGCAGTACTTC. Looking up the rest from reference TRBV13 and TRBJ2-7 gives the full variable domain: AAGVIQSPRHLIKEKRETATLKCYPIPRHDTVYWYQQGPGQDPQFLISFYEKMQSDKGSIPDRFSAQQFSDYHSELNMSSLELGDSALYFCASTSNLGEQYFGPGTRLTVT.